Below are 5 T cell receptor beta chains sequenced from a single sample in a study of cytomegalovirus exposure and HLA in healthy donors (dated by TCRdb to about 2017). The library relied on the immunoSEQ multiplex PCR assay. For the multiplex PCR, a mixture combining 60 forward primers for TCR Vbeta segments and 13 reverse primers for TCR Jbeta segments was used. Sourced from immuneACCESS, this table was stored by TCRdb with only in-frame sequences that have V and J called. A share of the clones is absent; for the studies checked, an unresolved V gene accounts for under half, and the remainder has no known explanation. This sample holds some 140,000 clones; about four fifths were observed only once. Of the sample, approximately 1.5% falls within the top ten clones. Sequenced sample: PBMCs. These receptors originate from a woman in her thirties or forties in good health and CMV-seronegative.

The gene calls are TRBV9 and TRBJ1-3, with 8 bases fitting TRBD1. Germline V lookup: CDR1 SGDLS, CDR2 YYNGEE. V gave up 6 bases and J gave up 2 bases; unmatched junction bases: 4. CDR3 length: 14 amino acids. The CDR3 DNA reads as TGTGCCAGCACCCGGACAGGGACTGGAAACACCATATATTTT. Translated, it gives CASTRTGTGNTIYF.

This clone was detected once. The chain recombines TRBV2 with TRBJ1-2; D uncertain. V was shortened by 0 bases and J by 4 bases, with 15 bases between the two germline ends. Germline values: CDR1 SNHLY, CDR2 FYNNEI. CDR3 length: 16 residues. CDR3 DNA: TGTGCCAGCAGTGAAGCGCTTCACAGTACCACCTATGGCTACACCTTC. This encodes CASSEALHSTTYGYTF.

The J gene is TRBJ2-1, the V gene TRBV7-9; TRBD2 aligns across 13 bases. Losses at the gene ends were 0 bases for V and 7 bases for J; bases not matched to a gene: 3. Looked up from germline, CDR1 is SEHNR and CDR2 is FQNEAQ (reference sequence). The CDR3 is 16 residues long. CDR3 bases: TGTGCCAGCAGCTTAGCCACGACTAGCGGGGGGAATGAGCAGTTCTTC. As protein: CASSLATTSGGNEQFF.

The rearrangement uses TRBV30 and TRBJ1-2; 10 bases fit TRBD1. With V trimmed by 4 bases and J by 5 bases, 10 bases remained unmatched. CDR3 length: 15 amino acids. From germline, CDR1 is GTSNPN and CDR2 SVGIG (reference sequence). This CDR3 is CAWTSRDRGRYGYTF. The CDR3 DNA reads as TGTGCCTGGACTTCACGGGACAGGGGCCGATATGGCTACACCTTC.

This chain joins TRBV4-3 and TRBJ1-1; D might be TRBD1 (6 bases). Between the trimmed V and J ends, which lost 4 bases and 6 bases, there was a span of 15 bases. From germline, CDR1 is LGHNA and CDR2 YSLEER. The CDR3 extends over 14 amino acids. The CDR3 spells CASSPIEQGPEAFF. CDR3 nucleotides: TGCGCCAGCAGCCCGATCGAACAGGGTCCTGAAGCTTTCTTT.